The entry below describes one TCR beta chain. Its target is not known. This specimen belongs to a study of cytomegalovirus exposure and HLA in healthy donors. Study-level findings and limits: In a later analysis, a missense DCLRE1C variant was linked to TCR beta V- and J-gene trimming. CMV serostatus stood as the only immune exposure information on hand. Earlier analysis looked at TCR beta V segments, and most were productive about 90% or about 30% of the time.

The V gene end was trimmed by 6 bases and the J gene end by 10 bases; junction bases not matched to a gene: 10. The CDR3 has 15 amino acids. The germline CDR1 and CDR2 sequences are SNHLY and FYNNEI. PCR employed 60 Vbeta and 13 Jbeta primers. Generated by immunoSEQ multiplex PCR, the TCRdb table keeps only in-frame clones and is missing some. Its table records 150,000 to 200,000 clones. The receptor comes from a woman younger than 30 in good health and CMV-seropositive. The sample was PBMCs. This chain links TRBV2 with TRBJ1-6; 9 bases agree with TRBD1. The CDR3 protein is CASSPQGQGASPLHF. As DNA, the CDR3 is TGTGCCAGCAGCCCCCAGGGACAGGGAGCGTCACCCCTCCACTTT. Together with reference TRBV2 and TRBJ1-6, the CDR3 gives the full variable domain: EPEVTQTPSHQVTQMGQEVILRCVPISNHLYFYWYRQILGQKVEFLVSFYNNEISEKSEIFDDQFSVERPDGSNFTLKIRSTKLEDSAMYFCASSPQGQGASPLHFGNGTRLTVT.